This TCR beta chain appears in the sequencing data of a study of cytomegalovirus exposure and HLA in healthy donors. Notes on the study in general: Most TCR sequences were rare, but some public TCRs occurred in many donors.

Per the germline V gene, CDR1 is MNHEY and CDR2 is SVGAGI. V lost 6 bases and J lost 5; bases outside the gene matches: 7. This CDR3 spans 15 amino acids. A word on this clone: Antigen unknown.

Primers included in the PCR were 60 Vbeta and 13 Jbeta primers. Per the study methods: Among the unique TCR beta chains that a later analysis counted, some 73 million in all, about 11 million were shared. Clones were sequenced by immunoSEQ multiplex PCR, and TCRdb holds only the in-frame ones, with some missing. V and J calls plus clone size are reproduced from that table; the DNA served to infer D and trimming. This repertoire shows some 120,000 clones, roughly 70% found once; its top ten account for under 3%. The specimen was PBMCs. This receptor was taken from a woman between 40 and 50 years old in good health and CMV-seropositive. This chain joins TRBV6-5 and TRBJ1-4; 9 bases are a match to TRBD1. CDR3 nucleotide sequence: TGTGCCAGCAGGGATCCAGGGACAGGGAATGAAAAACTGTTTTTT. It specifies CASRDPGTGNEKLFF.